This T cell receptor beta chain was captured in a study of blood T cell repertoires in COVID-19. The CDR3 has 13 amino acids. The germline V gene has CDR1 SGHDT and CDR2 YYEEEE. Trimming took 10 bases from V and 5 from J; bases not matched to a gene: 10. Produced via immunoSEQ multiplex PCR; TCRdb's table is partial and in-frame only. The table lists over 200,000 clones, about 93% of them singletons, with over 0.75% in the top ten. The sample consisted of peripheral blood. The TCR originated in a man between 60 and 75 years old with COVID-19, enrolled during active disease. The chain carries TRBV5-6 and TRBJ1-2; 8 bases align to TRBD1. The CDR3 spells CASGQGAEYGYTF. CDR3 sequence (DNA): TGTGCCTCGGGCCAGGGGGCGGAATATGGCTACACCTTC.